A selection of T cell receptor beta chains follows, all from one sample in a study of blood T cell repertoires in COVID-19. The data were produced by immunoSEQ multiplex PCR, yet TCRdb's version contains in-frame clones alone and is incomplete. In the table there are about 260,000 clones, 84% of which are singletons. Sequencing was done on a sample of peripheral blood. The receptors stem from a human donor in a cohort sampled during active COVID-19. The CDR3 runs from the conserved cysteine through the conserved F or W. D genes are given only for firm matches. Only some rows state a clone size, as once, few, many or a class for expanded clones.

v_call	d_call	j_call	clone_size	cdr3_nt	cdr3_aa
TRBV6-5	-	TRBJ2-1	-	TGTGCCAGCAGTTACCCCTCAAGCGGGAATGAGCAGTTCTTC	CASSYPSSGNEQFF
TRBV27	-	TRBJ2-6	-	TGTGCCAGCAGTTTGTTGAGGGCTGGGGCCAACGTCCTGACTTTC	CASSLLRAGANVLTF
TRBV27	-	TRBJ1-1	-	TGTGCCAGCAGTCCGGGGCCAGGGGTGAACACTGAAGCTTTCTTT	CASSPGPGVNTEAFF
TRBV5-1	TRBD1	TRBJ1-2	-	TGCGCCAGCAGCTTGGTCGGACAGGGGGCGGAAGGCTACACCTTC	CASSLVGQGAEGYTF
TRBV5-8	TRBD1	TRBJ2-5	-	TGTGCCAGCAGCTGGGGGGACAGGGCAGAGACCCAGTACTTC	CASSWGDRAETQYF
TRBV5-6	TRBD1	TRBJ1-6	-	TGTGCCAGCAGCTTGGGGACAGGGGGCATTTGGCACTATAATTCACCCCTCCACTTT	CASSLGTGGIWHYNSPLHF
TRBV19	-	TRBJ2-2	-	TGTGCCACCGATCGGACAGACAACACCGGGGAGCTGTTTTTT	CATDRTDNTGELFF
TRBV11-2	-	TRBJ1-1	-	TGTGCCAGCAGCTGGGGCACATTCACTGAAGCTTTCTTT	CASSWGTFTEAFF
TRBV4-2	TRBD2	TRBJ2-7	few	TGTGCCAGCAGACTTAGGACTAGCGAGGAGCAGTACTTC	CASRLRTSEEQYF
TRBV9	TRBD2	TRBJ2-5	-	TGTGCCAGCAGCGAGATGGGACTAGCGGAGGTTGGTGAGACCCAGTACTTC	CASSEMGLAEVGETQYF
TRBV5-1	TRBD1	TRBJ2-7	-	TGCGCCAGCGGGGATTCACCACAGGGGTACTACGAGCAGTACTTC	CASGDSPQGYYEQYF
TRBV9	TRBD1	TRBJ1-2	-	TGTGCCAGCAGCGCCGGACAGGGTAATAACTATGGCTACACCTTC	CASSAGQGNNYGYTF
TRBV19	TRBD1	TRBJ1-1	-	TGTGCCAGTAGTACGCCGGGACAGGGGGCGAACACTGAAGCTTTCTTT	CASSTPGQGANTEAFF
TRBV18	TRBD1	TRBJ2-7	-	TGTGCCAGCTCAGAGGACAGGGGAGGCTACGAGCAGTACTTC	CASSEDRGGYEQYF
TRBV5-1	-	TRBJ1-2	few	TGCGCCAGCAGCCCACAGGGTAAGGATGGCTACACCTTC	CASSPQGKDGYTF
TRBV29-1	-	TRBJ2-3	-	TGCAGCGTTGTCAGGGGCGGGTTGAGCACAGATACGCAGTATTTT	CSVVRGGLSTDTQYF
TRBV27	TRBD2	TRBJ2-3	once	TGTGCCAGCAGACTAGCGGGAGTGGGCACAGATACGCAGTATTTT	CASRLAGVGTDTQYF
TRBV6-1	TRBD2	TRBJ2-5	-	TGTGCCAGCAATGAGCGGGGGGCCGGTGGAGAGACCCAGTACTTC	CASNERGAGGETQYF
TRBV27	-	TRBJ2-7	-	TGTGCCAGCAGTTTATACCAGGGTGACTACGAGCAGTACTTC	CASSLYQGDYEQYF
TRBV9	TRBD2	TRBJ2-5	-	TGTGCCAGCAGCGTAGGGACTAGCGCCCCAGAGACCCAGTACTTC	CASSVGTSAPETQYF
TRBV11-2	-	TRBJ1-6	many	TGTGCCAGCAGCTTCTCACAGCTATATAATTCACCCCTCCACTTT	CASSFSQLYNSPLHF
TRBV18	-	TRBJ1-1	-	TGTGCCAGCTCACGGACCAGCGGGGAGGGGTTGAACACTGAAGCTTTCTTT	CASSRTSGEGLNTEAFF
TRBV5-1	-	TRBJ1-2	-	TGCGCCAGCAGCTTTACGGAGGGCTATGGCTACACCTTC	CASSFTEGYGYTF
TRBV19	TRBD1	TRBJ2-3	-	TGTGCCAGTAATGCCGGGACAGCTTACACAGATACGCAGTATTTT	CASNAGTAYTDTQYF
TRBV7-9	TRBD2	TRBJ2-1	few	TGTGCCAGCAGCTTAGGACTAGCGGGAGGGGTCGCCTACAATGAGCAGTTCTTC	CASSLGLAGGVAYNEQFF
TRBV14	-	TRBJ1-4	few	TGTGCCAGCAGCCAGCAAGTCGGGGGTAGGGCTGAAAAACTGTTTTTT	CASSQQVGGRAEKLFF
TRBV20-1	-	TRBJ2-5	-	TGCAGTGCTACTGATCAGGGCCAAGAGACCCAGTACTTC	CSATDQGQETQYF
TRBV24-1	TRBD1	TRBJ2-7	-	TGTGCCACCACGGACAGGGCCTACGAGCAGTACTTC	CATTDRAYEQYF
TRBV27	-	TRBJ1-1	-	TGTGCCAGCAGTTTGCTACAGGTATCTGAAGCTTTCTTT	CASSLLQVSEAFF
TRBV5-1	TRBD2	TRBJ2-3	-	TGCGCCAGCAGCTCTGGACTAGCGGGAGGGCCGGCCGGAGATACGCAGTATTTT	CASSSGLAGGPAGDTQYF